A single sample gave rise to the 15 T cell receptor beta chains below, sequenced in a study of T cell changes during pregnancy in multiple sclerosis. Some clones are missing from TCRdb's copy, which holds only in-frame ones; the method was immunoSEQ multiplex PCR. The table includes about 54,000 clones, 75% to 95% detected once. The specimen was peripheral blood, collected after pregnancy. The origin of the receptors is a female donor in good health, enrolled as a control in a pregnancy study.

The chain carries TRBV5-1 and TRBJ2-7; weak D call: TRBD2 (6 bases). Germline lookup yields CDR1 SGHRS and CDR2 YFSETQ. The length of the CDR3 is 14 residues. V lost 4 bases, J lost 4 bases, and 15 bases lay in between. CDR3 coding DNA: TGCGCCAGCAGCCCCTCCGGGGGAAAGTACGAGCAGTACTTC. As protein: CASSPSGGKYEQYF.

The chain recombines TRBV30 with TRBJ2-1, with TRBD2 identical over 10 bases. Trimming cost V 2 bases and J 6 bases; bases outside gene matches: 22. The CDR3 sequence is 20 residues long. Germline CDR1 GTSNPN, CDR2 SVGIG (reference sequence). CDR3 sequence (DNA): TGTGCCTGGAGTTACACCTGGTGGCTAGCGGGAGTCGGTGGGGGCAATGAGCAGTTCTTC. Translation: CAWSYTWWLAGVGGGNEQFF.

The chain uses TRBV29-1 and TRBJ1-2, with TRBD1 identical over 8 bases. V gave up 0 bases and J gave up 7 bases; unmatched junction bases: 7. Germline V gene sequence: CDR1 SQVTM, CDR2 ANQGSEA. The CDR3 is made up of 14 amino acids. The CDR3 protein is CSVEEQGGSGGYTF. The CDR3 DNA is TGCAGCGTTGAAGAACAGGGGGGGTCGGGTGGCTACACCTTC.

V is TRBV9 and J is TRBJ2-1; D perhaps matches TRBD2 (6 bases). This CDR3 has 16 amino acids. CDR1 is SGDLS, CDR2 YYNGEE, per germline. V was shortened by 0 bases and J by 2 bases, with 12 bases between the two germline ends. The CDR3 DNA follows: TGTGCCAGCAGCGTAGATCCAGCGGGCCCCTACAATGAGCAGTTCTTC. It yields the protein CASSVDPAGPYNEQFF.

The chain employs TRBV9 and TRBJ2-1; D is possibly TRBD2 (5 bases). The CDR3 contains 16 residues. V lost 2 bases, J lost 6 bases, and 18 bases lay in between. Germline V gene data show CDR1 as SGDLS and CDR2 as YYNGEE. For the CDR3, the DNA is TGTGCCAGCAGCGTGGTTCGGGGATCGGTTTCCAATGAGCAGTTCTTC. It translates to CASSVVRGSVSNEQFF.

The V call is TRBV5-1, the J call TRBJ2-3; maybe TRBD2 (6 bases). The germline V and J ends were trimmed by 3 bases and 0 bases, with 14 bases remaining between them. The V gene's germline CDR1 is SGHRS and CDR2 YFSETQ. This CDR3 contains 16 residues. The CDR3 here is CASSWGSSASTDTQYF. The CDR3 bases are TGCGCCAGCAGCTGGGGTTCTAGCGCTAGCACAGATACGCAGTATTTT.

The rearrangement joins TRBV18 to TRBJ1-2, with unresolved D. The CDR3 extends over 15 amino acids. The germline V gene encodes CDR1 KGHSH and CDR2 LQKENI. Trimming shortened V by 3 bases and J by 0 bases, and 11 bases separated the two germline ends. CDR3 in DNA: TGTGCCAGCTCACCCTTGGAGAGTTCTAACTATGGCTACACCTTC. This sequence encodes CASSPLESSNYGYTF.

In its sample, this clone was seen once. The chain couples TRBV13 to TRBJ2-7; 7 bases align to TRBD1. Germline CDR1 and CDR2: PRHDT and FYEKMQ (reference sequence). Trimming at V came to 3 bases and at J to 9 bases, leaving 5 bases not matched to a gene. The CDR3 covers 12 residues. The DNA of the CDR3 is TGTGCCAGCAGCTTGCGAGGGGGCGGGCAGTACTTC. It is translated as CASSLRGGGQYF.

The gene calls are TRBV10-2 and TRBJ1-6; 9 nucleotides line up with TRBD1. The V gene's germline CDR1 is WSHSY and CDR2 SAAADI. V trimming: 3 bases; J trimming: 9 bases; junction bases outside the gene matches: 9. CDR3 length equals 16 residues. The chain's CDR3 is CASSDLTDRGVSPLHF. The CDR3 bases are TGCGCCAGCAGTGACCTCACAGACAGGGGGGTTTCACCCCTCCACTTT.

This sequence joins TRBV5-6 and TRBJ2-7; tentatively, D is TRBD1 (5 bases). This CDR3 spans 14 amino acids. V gave up 0 bases and J gave up 2 bases, with 9 bases separating them. Per germline, CDR1 SGHDT and CDR2 YYEEEE. This chain's CDR3 is CASSLVQAPYEQYF. The CDR3 DNA follows: TGTGCCAGCAGCTTGGTACAGGCTCCCTACGAGCAGTACTTC.

The J gene is TRBJ2-5, the V gene TRBV14; D is perhaps TRBD1 (6 bases). Germline V lookup: CDR1 SGHDN, CDR2 FVKESK. The length of the CDR3 is 15 residues. The germline V and J ends were trimmed by 0 bases and 5 bases, with 13 bases remaining between them. This chain's CDR3 is CASSQESGALETQYF. Here the CDR3 DNA reads TGTGCCAGCAGCCAAGAATCAGGGGCTTTGGAGACCCAGTACTTC.

The chain uses TRBV7-2 and TRBJ1-2; D is uncertain. V lost 5 bases to trimming and J lost 0 bases, with 10 bases between them. The CDR3 runs 14 residues. Germline lookup yields CDR1 SGHTA and CDR2 FQGNSA. The CDR3 DNA follows: TGTGCCAGCAGCCAAGCATACTCTAACTATGGCTACACCTTC. Translated: CASSQAYSNYGYTF. Drawing the rest from reference TRBV7-2 and TRBJ1-2, the complete variable domain is GAGVSQSPSNKVTEKGKDVELRCDPISGHTALYWYRQSLGQGLEFLIYFQGNSAPDKSGLPSDRFSAERTGGSVSTLTIQRTQQEDSAVYLCASSQAYSNYGYTFGSGTRLTVV.

In its sample, this clone was seen a few times. V gene TRBV7-9 combines with J gene TRBJ1-5; perhaps TRBD1 as D (6 bases). Germline assignment: CDR1 SEHNR and CDR2 FQNEAQ (reference sequence). This CDR3 spans 15 amino acids. The V and J ends lost 3 bases and 4 bases respectively, with 13 bases between them. CDR3 sequence reads: CASSLEDRQNQPQHF. The CDR3 bases are TGTGCCAGCAGCTTGGAGGACAGACAAAATCAGCCCCAGCATTTT.

The rearrangement uses TRBV19 and TRBJ2-7; 8 bases agree with TRBD2. The CDR3 is made up of 14 amino acids. The J segment lost 2 bases and the V segment lost 5 bases, leaving 5 bases of the junction unmatched. The V gene's germline CDR1 is LNHDA and CDR2 SQIVND (reference sequence). CDR3 in DNA: TGTGCCAGTAGTGTAACTAGCGGAACCTACGAGCAGTACTTC. Its translation: CASSVTSGTYEQYF.

In DNA, the CDR3 is TGTGCCTGGAGTTATGGCACGGCGATCGGGCAGCCCCAGCATTTT. Amino acids: CAWSYGTAIGQPQHF. The V and J genes are TRBV30 and TRBJ1-5; no firm D call. This CDR3 is 15 amino acids long. Germline values: CDR1 GTSNPN, CDR2 SVGIG (reference sequence). V lost 2 bases and J lost 7, with 18 bases in between.